Sequencing of this T cell receptor beta chain was carried out in a study of regulatory T cells in long-lasting Graves disease. Arm-PCR of CDR3 regions and iRepertoire HTBI primers were used to build TCR beta libraries. TCRdb used MiXCR to reprocess the multiplex PCR reads, holding one entry per CDR3 protein. The sample includes approximately 690,000 distinct CDR3 sequences, about 30% of them seen just once. The CDR3 totals 15 residues. CDR1 is MNHNS and CDR2 is SASEGT in the germline V gene. Deletions cut 3 bases from V and 0 bases from J, with 11 bases between. Sample time point: persistent/refractory GD, antithyroid drugs over 5 years with positive TRAb. Construction of the TCR library relied on RNA isolated from PBMCs. In its sample, this clonotype was seen many times.

The chain recombines TRBV6-1 with TRBJ1-1; TRBD1 is a possible D gene (6 bases). The TCR was taken from a female donor with Graves disease. The sample in question was peripheral blood mononuclear cells (PBMCs), obtained when the disease was refractory, from a patient treated with antithyroid drugs. The CDR3 DNA reads TGTGCCAGCAGTGACAGGGGCGAGATGAACACTGAAGCTTTCTTT. Amino acids: CASSDRGEMNTEAFF.